A single sample gave rise to the 15 T cell receptor beta chains below, sequenced in a study of T cells after yellow fever vaccination. TCRdb re-derived calls from the 5' RACE reads in MiXCR, one entry per CDR3 protein. The table includes hundreds of thousands of distinct CDR3 sequences, roughly 21% detected once. Here the sequenced sample was PBMCs, taken 15 days after the yellow fever booster vaccination. These receptor sequences come from a man aged 30-40 years who received the YFV17D yellow fever vaccine.

This clonotype was seen a few times. The rearrangement links TRBV4-2 to TRBJ2-7; weak D call: TRBD1 (6 bases). Between the trimmed V and J ends, which lost 0 bases and 3 bases, there was a span of 15 bases. This CDR3 spans 16 amino acids. Germline CDR1 LGHNA, CDR2 YNFKEQ. The CDR3 is CASSQDSRGRGYEQYF. CDR3 nucleotide sequence: TGTGCCAGCAGCCAAGACTCCAGGGGCAGGGGCTACGAGCAGTACTTC.

Only a few counts were recorded for this clonotype. This sequence joins TRBV6-1 and TRBJ2-2, with TRBD1 matching over 7 bases. The CDR3 has 14 residues. Trimming removed 8 bases from V and 4 bases from J; junction bases left unmatched: 7. The germline V gene encodes CDR1 MNHNS and CDR2 SASEGT. This CDR3 reads CASLSSGGTGELFF. In nucleotides, the CDR3 is TGTGCCAGCCTTTCATCAGGGGGCACCGGGGAGCTGTTTTTT.

The CDR3 coding sequence is TGTGCCAGCAGCCCCGGGACTAGCGGGAGAGGGCAGCAGTTCTTC. Its translation: CASSPGTSGRGQQFF. V gene TRBV5-4 combines with J gene TRBJ2-1, with 14 bases aligning to TRBD2. V dropped 4 bases and J dropped 11; count of bases not matched to a gene: 8. Germline V gives CDR1 SGHNT, CDR2 YYREEE (reference sequence). This CDR3 has 15 residues.

The V call is TRBV6-1, the J call TRBJ1-3, with a tentative D call TRBD1 (5 bases). Germline V gene data show CDR1 as MNHNS and CDR2 as SASEGT. CDR3 length equals 13 residues. The V and J ends lost 10 bases and 0 bases respectively, with 10 bases between them. The CDR3 is CATRGSSGNTIYF. The CDR3 DNA follows: TGTGCCACCCGGGGGAGCTCTGGAAACACCATATATTTT.

This clonotype came up a few times. The chain carries TRBV6-1 and TRBJ2-5; D not resolved. Germline CDR1 reads MNHNS; CDR2 reads SASEGT. Trimming left V 3 bases short and J 3 bases short, with 11 bases between. The CDR3 has 14 residues. CDR3 sequence reads: CASSEIMDKETQYF. The CDR3 nucleotides are TGTGCCAGCAGTGAGATAATGGATAAAGAGACCCAGTACTTC.

The V and J genes are TRBV9 and TRBJ2-1; 10 nucleotides agree with TRBD2. Germline V gene data show CDR1 as SGDLS and CDR2 as YYNGEE. J gave up 2 bases and V 7 bases, and 12 bases lay outside the gene matches. The CDR3 consists of 17 residues. CDR3 loop: CASGYRAGGPTYNEQFF. The CDR3 region has the DNA TGTGCCAGCGGATACCGAGCGGGAGGGCCGACCTACAATGAGCAGTTCTTC.

J is TRBJ1-5 and V is TRBV20-1; D perhaps matches TRBD1 (5 bases). This CDR3 has 12 residues. V was pared by 2 bases and J by 4 bases, with 6 bases between. Germline CDR1 is DFQATT and CDR2 is SNEGSKA (reference sequence). The CDR3 here is CSARRQNQPQHF. For the CDR3, the DNA is TGCAGTGCTAGAAGACAGAATCAGCCCCAGCATTTT.

This chain connects TRBV19 to TRBJ2-1, with a possible D match to TRBD2 (6 bases). Between the trimmed V and J ends, which lost 3 bases and 4 bases, there was a span of 13 bases. Germline lookup yields CDR1 LNHDA and CDR2 SQIVND (reference sequence). The CDR3 length is 15 residues. The CDR3 here is CASSISGGTYNEQFF. The CDR3 DNA follows: TGTGCCAGTAGTATCAGTGGGGGGACGTACAATGAGCAGTTCTTC.

This clonotype was detected many times. The rearrangement joins TRBV29-1 to TRBJ2-3; TRBD2 matches 13 bases. The CDR3 loop spans 14 amino acids. Germline V gene data show CDR1 as SQVTM and CDR2 as ANQGSEA. Losses at the gene ends were 8 bases for V and 5 bases for J; bases not matched to a gene: 7. The CDR3 loop reads CSFLRLAGGDTQYF. CDR3 in DNA: TGCAGCTTCTTACGACTAGCGGGAGGAGATACGCAGTATTTT.

The chain couples TRBV5-5 to TRBJ2-1, with D perhaps being TRBD1 or TRBD2 (5 bases each). This CDR3 has 17 amino acids. CDR1 is SGHKS and CDR2 is YYEKEE in the germline V gene (reference sequence). Trimming left V 4 bases short and J 6 bases short, with 23 bases between. The DNA of the CDR3 is TGTGCCAGCAGCCCCTGGGGGATACGGGGCCCCGGCAATGAGCAGTTCTTC. Translated, it gives CASSPWGIRGPGNEQFF.

There are a few counts of this clonotype. The chain employs TRBV6-5 and TRBJ1-2; maybe TRBD1 (5 bases). CDR1 is MNHEY, CDR2 SVGAGI, per germline. This CDR3 is built from 13 residues. Deletions cut 2 bases from V and 8 bases from J, with 12 bases between. CDR3 region: CASSYRQRDGYTF. Here the CDR3 DNA reads TGTGCCAGCAGTTACCGTCAACGGGACGGCTACACCTTC.

V is TRBV11-2 and J is TRBJ2-2, with 10 nucleotides matching TRBD2. V gave up 2 bases and J gave up 7 bases; unmatched junction bases: 4. CDR1 and CDR2 from the germline V gene are SGHAT and FQNNGV. The CDR3 covers 15 residues. CDR3 nucleotides: TGTGCCAGCAGCTTACTAGCGGGAGTATACGGGGAGCTGTTTTTT. It yields the protein CASSLLAGVYGELFF.

The chain joins TRBV27 to TRBJ2-2; 12 nucleotides align to TRBD2. Germline trimming cut 0 bases from V and 8 bases from J; bases unmatched to any gene: 7. The germline V gene encodes CDR1 MNHEY and CDR2 SMNVEV (reference sequence). This CDR3 region has 17 residues. As DNA, the CDR3 is TGTGCCAGCAGTTTATCGGCTAGCGGGAGGGCCGCGGGGGAGCTGTTTTTT. This sequence encodes CASSLSASGRAAGELFF.

This chain connects TRBV28 to TRBJ2-1, with 8 bases that match TRBD2. CDR1 and CDR2 from the germline V gene are MDHEN and SYDVKM. Trimming removed 6 bases from V and 7 bases from J; junction bases left unmatched: 17. The CDR3 extends over 17 amino acids. CDR3 residues: CASSLVPGAGGSNEQFF. CDR3 in DNA: TGTGCCAGCAGCTTAGTCCCCGGGGCGGGGGGAAGTAATGAGCAGTTCTTC.

The J gene is TRBJ2-5, the V gene TRBV27, with D possibly being TRBD2 (5 bases). Germline CDR1 reads MNHEY; CDR2 reads SMNVEV (reference sequence). CDR3 length: 12 residues. V was clipped by 6 bases and J by 7 bases, with 12 bases between them. The CDR3 loop reads CASRYAEGTQYF. CDR3 DNA sequence: TGTGCCAGCAGATATGCTGAGGGGACCCAGTACTTC.